This TCR beta chain is drawn from a study of human T cells and chemical hapten exposure. Overall study results and limits: Controls had significantly fewer large CDR3 similarity clusters than were formed by expanded TCRs.

Details on this clonotype: Its antigen remains unidentified.

The time point was: pre-sensitization, week 0. Noted treatment: therapeutic diphenylcyclopropenone sensitization with weekly scalp DPC. TCRdb re-analysed the RACE reads in MiXCR, keeping a single row per CDR3 protein. The profile shows roughly 110,000 distinct CDR3 sequences, roughly 12% of them singletons. The sample was whole blood, taken in connection with sensitization to the hapten diphenylcyclopropenone (DPC). This TCR derives from a woman in her forties or fifties with alopecia areata. Some clones in this sample may be carry-over from other donors' samples.

CDR3 region: CASSQELHGPYEQYF. The CDR3 DNA follows: TGTGCCAGCAGCCAAGAGCTGCACGGGCCCTACGAGCAGTACTTC. The chain joins TRBV4-2 to TRBJ2-7; D unresolved. Germline V gene data show CDR1 as LGHNA and CDR2 as YNFKEQ. The V and J ends lost 0 bases and 2 bases respectively, with 11 bases between them. The CDR3 consists of 15 residues.